These 8 T cell receptor beta chains came from one sample sequenced in a study of human T cells and chemical hapten exposure. Time point: patch test 1, 2 weeks after DPC sensitization. The sample's treatment: therapeutic diphenylcyclopropenone sensitization with weekly scalp DPC. TCRdb re-called the RACE reads through MiXCR, storing one row per CDR3 protein. The data contain approximately 110,000 distinct CDR3 sequences, about 11% of them singletons. Source: whole blood, taken in connection with sensitization to the hapten diphenylcyclopropenone (DPC). Receptor source: a woman aged 40 to 50 with alopecia areata. Some clones in this sample may be carry-over from other donors' samples.

This clonotype came up many times. V usage is TRBV6-5 and J usage is TRBJ1-4; 7 bases agree with TRBD1. The junction had 5 bases not matched to a gene; V was cut back by 5 bases and J by 8 bases. Per the germline V gene, CDR1 is MNHEY and CDR2 is SVGAGI. CDR3 length equals 13 residues. Written as DNA, the CDR3 is TGTGCCAGCAGTCCCGAGGGGGCCGAAAAACTGTTTTTT. It is translated as CASSPEGAEKLFF.

At least ten counts were recorded for this clonotype. This chain links TRBV7-6 with TRBJ2-1; D gene uncertain. Trimming removed 5 bases at V and 6 bases at J, with 17 bases between. CDR3 size: 15 residues. Germline V CDR1 and CDR2: SGHVS, FNYEAQ. CDR3 protein: CASSNRATPPNEQFF. CDR3 in DNA: TGTGCCAGCAGCAACCGGGCGACTCCCCCCAATGAGCAGTTCTTC.

This chain connects TRBV20-1 to TRBJ2-3; D possibly corresponds to TRBD2 (6 bases). In germline, CDR1 is DFQATT, CDR2 SNEGSKA (reference sequence). V was shortened by 3 bases and J by 2 bases, with 12 bases between the two germline ends. This CDR3 has 14 residues. The CDR3 is CSASSGGATDTQYF. The CDR3 DNA sequence: TGCAGTGCTAGCTCGGGCGGGGCCACAGATACGCAGTATTTT.

The rearrangement uses TRBV20-1 and TRBJ1-4; D might be TRBD1 (6 bases). V was cut by 2 bases and J by 7 bases, with 14 bases left in between. Looked up from germline, CDR1 is DFQATT and CDR2 is SNEGSKA (reference sequence). The CDR3 spans 14 residues. The CDR3 reads CSARFGTKSEKLFF. In DNA, the CDR3 is TGCAGTGCTAGATTTGGGACAAAAAGTGAAAAACTGTTTTTT.

In this sample, this clonotype turned up many times. The chain joins TRBV6-2 or TRBV6-3 to TRBJ2-7; a possible D gene is TRBD2 (5 bases). The V gene lost 7 bases and the J gene lost 2 bases, with 12 bases spanning the gap. Per the germline V gene, CDR1 is MNHEY and CDR2 is SVGEGT. The CDR3 is made up of 13 amino acids. The CDR3 sequence: CASTKERTYEQYF. CDR3 DNA: TGTGCCAGCACCAAGGAGCGGACCTACGAGCAGTACTTC.

This clonotype was observed a handful of times. The genes are TRBV6-2 or TRBV6-3 and TRBJ1-2, with D possibly being TRBD1 (5 bases). Trimming took off 0 bases at V and 4 bases at J, with 9 bases between the two ends. The CDR3 is made up of 14 amino acids. Looked up from germline, CDR1 is MNHEY and CDR2 is SVGEGT. The DNA of the CDR3 is TGTGCCAGCAGTTACTCGAGGGGACTCTATGGCTACACCTTC. It codes for CASSYSRGLYGYTF.

This clonotype has just a few counts. The V and J genes are TRBV11-2 and TRBJ2-3; 8 bases match TRBD1. The ends lost 5 bases at V and 2 bases at J; junction bases unmatched: 3. Per germline, CDR1 SGHAT and CDR2 FQNNGV. The CDR3 runs 14 residues. CDR3 region: CASSPDRATDTQYF. For the CDR3, the DNA is TGTGCCAGCAGCCCGGACAGGGCCACAGATACGCAGTATTTT.

This clonotype occurred a few times. Possible read error: a much larger clone is one base away. V gene TRBV7-6 combines with J gene TRBJ1-4; 9 bases line up with TRBD1. Germline lookup yields CDR1 SGHVS and CDR2 FNYEAQ. CDR3 length equals 15 residues. The CDR3, as DNA: TGTGTCAGCAGTGAAGGGGGGACAGGGAATGAAAAACTGTTTTTT. It codes for CVSSEGGTGNEKLFF.